Below, 2 T cell receptor beta chains from the same sample are listed, as sequenced in a study of monozygotic twins with inflammatory bowel disease. Each CDR3 protein gets one entry in TCRdb, which reprocessed the 5' RACE reads and gives no DNA. The table lists fewer than 550,000 distinct CDR3 sequences, with approximately 2.3% in the top ten. Specimen: blood. All receptors derive from a human donor with ulcerative colitis or Crohn's disease, or a healthy co-twin of an affected twin (not recorded which).

The V call is TRBV20-1, the J call TRBJ2-3; TCRdb returns TRBD2, unconfirmable since there is no DNA. The CDR3 is 16 residues long. Per germline, CDR1 DFQATT and CDR2 SNEGSKA (reference sequence). The CDR3 loop is CSAERSGASTTDTQYF.

This chain connects TRBV3-1 to TRBJ1-2; TCRdb's D call of TRBD1 is untestable without DNA. The CDR3 totals 19 residues. Per germline, CDR1 LGHDT and CDR2 YNNKEL (reference sequence). CDR3 amino acids: CASSPSGEPRATPNYGYTF.